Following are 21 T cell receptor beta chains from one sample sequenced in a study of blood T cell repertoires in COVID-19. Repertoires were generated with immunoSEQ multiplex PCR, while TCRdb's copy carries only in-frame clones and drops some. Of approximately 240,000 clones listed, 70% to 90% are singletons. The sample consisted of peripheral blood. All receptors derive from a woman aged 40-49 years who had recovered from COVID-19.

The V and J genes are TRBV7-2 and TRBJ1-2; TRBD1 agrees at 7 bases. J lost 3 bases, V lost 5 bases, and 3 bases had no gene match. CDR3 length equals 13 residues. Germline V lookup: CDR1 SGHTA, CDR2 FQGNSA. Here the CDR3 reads CASSIGTDYGYTF. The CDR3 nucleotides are TGTGCCAGCAGCATAGGGACAGACTATGGCTACACCTTC.

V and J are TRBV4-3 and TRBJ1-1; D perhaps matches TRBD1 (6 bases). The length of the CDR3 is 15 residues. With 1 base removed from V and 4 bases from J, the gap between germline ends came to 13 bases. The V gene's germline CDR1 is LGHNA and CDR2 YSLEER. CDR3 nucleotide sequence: TGCGCCAGCAGCCAAGCGTTCCAGGGGCGCACTGAAGCTTTCTTT. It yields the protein CASSQAFQGRTEAFF.

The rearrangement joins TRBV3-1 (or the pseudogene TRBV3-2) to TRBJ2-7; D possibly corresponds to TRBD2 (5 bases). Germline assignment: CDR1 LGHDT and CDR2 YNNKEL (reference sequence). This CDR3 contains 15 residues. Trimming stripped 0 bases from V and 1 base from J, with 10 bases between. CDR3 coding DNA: TGTGCCAGCAGCCAAGAGGCTTCGGGGTCCTACGAGCAGTACTTC. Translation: CASSQEASGSYEQYF.

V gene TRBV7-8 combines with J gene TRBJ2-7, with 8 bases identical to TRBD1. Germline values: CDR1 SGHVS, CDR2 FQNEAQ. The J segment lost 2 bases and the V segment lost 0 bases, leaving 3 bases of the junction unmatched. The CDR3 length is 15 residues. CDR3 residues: CASSLAGQVTYEQYF. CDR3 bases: TGTGCCAGCAGCTTAGCGGGACAGGTCACCTACGAGCAGTACTTC.

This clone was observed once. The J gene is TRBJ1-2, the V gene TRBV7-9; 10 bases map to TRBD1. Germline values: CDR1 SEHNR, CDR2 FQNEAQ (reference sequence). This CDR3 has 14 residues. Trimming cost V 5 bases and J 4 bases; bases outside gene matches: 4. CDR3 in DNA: TGTGCCAGCAGCCCGGGACAGGGGATCTATGGCTACACCTTC. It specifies CASSPGQGIYGYTF.

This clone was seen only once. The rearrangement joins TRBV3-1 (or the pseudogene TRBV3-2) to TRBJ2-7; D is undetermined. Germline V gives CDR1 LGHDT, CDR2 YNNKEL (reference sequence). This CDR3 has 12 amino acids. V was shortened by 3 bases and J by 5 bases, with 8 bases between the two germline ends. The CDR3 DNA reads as TGTGCCAGCAGCCACCTAGTGGACGAGCAGTACTTC. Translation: CASSHLVDEQYF.

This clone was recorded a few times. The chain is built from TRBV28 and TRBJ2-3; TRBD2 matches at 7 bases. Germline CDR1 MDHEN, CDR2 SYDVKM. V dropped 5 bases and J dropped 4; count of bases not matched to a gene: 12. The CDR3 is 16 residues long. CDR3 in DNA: TGTGCCAGCAGTCCAGCGGGAAGCCGGTCCGCAGATACGCAGTATTTT. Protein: CASSPAGSRSADTQYF.

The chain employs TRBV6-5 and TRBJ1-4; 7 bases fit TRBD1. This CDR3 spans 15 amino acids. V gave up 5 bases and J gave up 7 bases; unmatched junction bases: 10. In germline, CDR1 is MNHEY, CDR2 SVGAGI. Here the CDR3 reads CASSTHRGIGEKLFF. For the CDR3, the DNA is TGTGCCAGCAGTACCCACAGGGGTATAGGTGAAAAACTGTTTTTT.

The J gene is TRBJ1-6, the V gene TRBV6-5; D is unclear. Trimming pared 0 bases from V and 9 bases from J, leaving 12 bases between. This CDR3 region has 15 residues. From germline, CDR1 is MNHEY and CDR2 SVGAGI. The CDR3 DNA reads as TGTGCCAGCAGTTACTCTTCCACAGACGGTTCACCCCTCCACTTT. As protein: CASSYSSTDGSPLHF.

The CDR3 sequence is CASSLVLAGAWNEQFF. DNA for the CDR3: TGTGCCAGCAGCTTAGTACTAGCGGGAGCATGGAATGAGCAGTTCTTC. J is TRBJ2-1 and V is TRBV11-3; 11 bases map to TRBD2. With V trimmed by 1 base and J by 7 bases, 6 bases remained unmatched. The CDR3 extends over 16 amino acids. Germline V lookup: CDR1 SGHNT, CDR2 YENEEA.

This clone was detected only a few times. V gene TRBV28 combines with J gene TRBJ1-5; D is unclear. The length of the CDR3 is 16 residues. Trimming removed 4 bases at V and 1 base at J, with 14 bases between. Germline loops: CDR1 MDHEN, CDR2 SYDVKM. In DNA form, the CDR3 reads TGTGCCAGCAGTTCTTATCTACTCCTCAGCAATCAGCCCCAGCATTTT. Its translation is CASSSYLLLSNQPQHF.

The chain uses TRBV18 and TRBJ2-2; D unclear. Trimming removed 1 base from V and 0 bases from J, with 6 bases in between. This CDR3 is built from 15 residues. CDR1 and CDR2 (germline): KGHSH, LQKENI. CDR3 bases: TGTGCCAGCTCACCACTTCCAGCGAACACCGGGGAGCTGTTTTTT. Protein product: CASSPLPANTGELFF.

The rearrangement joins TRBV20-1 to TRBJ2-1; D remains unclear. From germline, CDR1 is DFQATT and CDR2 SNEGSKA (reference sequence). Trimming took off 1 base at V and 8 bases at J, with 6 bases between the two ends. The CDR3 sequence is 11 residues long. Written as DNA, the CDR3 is TGCAGTGCTAGAGCTCAGGATGAGCAGTTCTTC. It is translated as CSARAQDEQFF.

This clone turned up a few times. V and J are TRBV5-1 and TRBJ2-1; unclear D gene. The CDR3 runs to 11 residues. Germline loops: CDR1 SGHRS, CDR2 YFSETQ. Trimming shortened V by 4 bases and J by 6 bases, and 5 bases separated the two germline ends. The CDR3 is CASSLPNEQFF. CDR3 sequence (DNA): TGCGCCAGCAGCCTTCCCAATGAGCAGTTCTTC.

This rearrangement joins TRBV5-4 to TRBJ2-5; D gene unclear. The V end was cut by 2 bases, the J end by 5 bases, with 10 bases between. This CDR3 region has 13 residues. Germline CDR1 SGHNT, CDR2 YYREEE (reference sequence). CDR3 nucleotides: TGTGCCAGCAGCTTTAGGAGCCAGGAGACCCAGTACTTC. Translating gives CASSFRSQETQYF. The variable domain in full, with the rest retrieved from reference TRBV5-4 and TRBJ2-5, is ETGVTQSPTHLIKTRGQQVTLRCSSQSGHNTVSWYQQALGQGPQFIFQYYREEENGRGNFPPRFSGLQFPNYSSELNVNALELDDSALYLCASSFRSQETQYFGPGTRLLVL.

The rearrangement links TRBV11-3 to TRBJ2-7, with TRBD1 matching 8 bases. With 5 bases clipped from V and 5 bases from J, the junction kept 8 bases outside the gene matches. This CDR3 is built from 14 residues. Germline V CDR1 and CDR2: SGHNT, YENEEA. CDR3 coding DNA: TGTGCCAGCAGCCGACCAGGGGGCACAGACGAGCAGTACTTC. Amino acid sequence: CASSRPGGTDEQYF. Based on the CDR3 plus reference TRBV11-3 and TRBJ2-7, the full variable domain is EAGVVQSPRYKIIEKKQPVAFWCNPISGHNTLYWYLQNLGQGPELLIRYENEEAVDDSQLPKDRFSAERLKGVDSTLKIQPAELGDSAVYLCASSRPGGTDEQYFGPGTRLTVT.

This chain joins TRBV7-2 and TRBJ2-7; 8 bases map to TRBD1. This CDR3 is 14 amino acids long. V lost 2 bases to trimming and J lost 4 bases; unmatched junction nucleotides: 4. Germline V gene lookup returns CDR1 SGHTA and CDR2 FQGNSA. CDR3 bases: TGTGCCAGCAGCTTAAGGGACAGGCCTTACGAGCAGTACTTC. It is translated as CASSLRDRPYEQYF.

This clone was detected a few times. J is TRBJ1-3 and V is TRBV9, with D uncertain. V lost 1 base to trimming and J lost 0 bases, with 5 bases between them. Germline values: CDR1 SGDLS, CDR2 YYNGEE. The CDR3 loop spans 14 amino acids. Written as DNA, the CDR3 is TGTGCCAGCAGCGTACACTACTCTGGAAACACCATATATTTT. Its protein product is CASSVHYSGNTIYF.

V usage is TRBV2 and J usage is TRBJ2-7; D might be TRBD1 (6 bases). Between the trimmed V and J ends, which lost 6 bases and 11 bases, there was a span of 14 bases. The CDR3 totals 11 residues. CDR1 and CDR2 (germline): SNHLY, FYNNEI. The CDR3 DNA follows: TGTGCCAGCAGCGCAGGGGAACAGGAGTACTTC. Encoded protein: CASSAGEQEYF.

Here the CDR3 reads CASSLGLAVFLQFF. CDR3 sequence (DNA): TGTGCCAGCAGTTTGGGGCTAGCGGTTTTTTTGCAGTTCTTC. The chain uses TRBV28 and TRBJ2-1; TRBD2 matches at 7 bases. The V gene's germline CDR1 is MDHEN and CDR2 SYDVKM. CDR3 size: 14 residues. The J segment lost 12 bases and the V segment lost 3 bases, leaving 11 bases of the junction unmatched. Drawing the rest from reference TRBV28 and TRBJ2-1, the complete variable domain is DVKVTQSSRYLVKRTGEKVFLECVQDMDHENMFWYRQDPGLGLRLIYFSYDVKMKEKGDIPEGYSVSREKKERFSLILESASTNQTSMYLCASSLGLAVFLQFFGPGTRLTVL.

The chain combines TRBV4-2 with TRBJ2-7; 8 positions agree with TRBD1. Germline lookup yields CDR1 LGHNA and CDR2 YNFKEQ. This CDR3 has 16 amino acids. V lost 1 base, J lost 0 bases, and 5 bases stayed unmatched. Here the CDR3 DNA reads TGTGCCAGCAGCCAAGGCTCGACAGGGGCCTCCTACGAGCAGTACTTC. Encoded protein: CASSQGSTGASYEQYF.